This entry describes one T cell receptor (beta chain). Its matching antigen is unknown. The data were taken from a study of OX40 agonist ivuxolimab in advanced cancers. About the research overall: The patients got ivuxolimab, which is an agonistic anti-OX40 (CD134) antibody. Whole-study results and caveats: CD8+ T cells showed, on average, more clonal expansion than CD4+ cells.

Clones were read by immunoSEQ multiplex PCR, and TCRdb kept only the in-frame ones, dropping some. The sample records some 45,000 clones, around 86% being singletons. This CDR3 spans 15 amino acids. The J gene is TRBJ1-1, the V gene TRBV21-1; the table's D call TRBD1 went unverified against the DNA. TRBV21-1 is deemed a pseudogene. The sequenced sample was CD4+ or CD8+ T cells sorted from blood, obtained in a trial of the OX40 agonist ivuxolimab. The receptor was derived from an adult with an advanced solid tumor such as melanoma, head and neck, liver or kidney cancer. For the CDR3, the DNA is TGTGCCAGCAGCTTCCTCAGGGGGTGGAACACTGAAGCTTTCTTT. Its translation is CASSFLRGWNTEAFF.